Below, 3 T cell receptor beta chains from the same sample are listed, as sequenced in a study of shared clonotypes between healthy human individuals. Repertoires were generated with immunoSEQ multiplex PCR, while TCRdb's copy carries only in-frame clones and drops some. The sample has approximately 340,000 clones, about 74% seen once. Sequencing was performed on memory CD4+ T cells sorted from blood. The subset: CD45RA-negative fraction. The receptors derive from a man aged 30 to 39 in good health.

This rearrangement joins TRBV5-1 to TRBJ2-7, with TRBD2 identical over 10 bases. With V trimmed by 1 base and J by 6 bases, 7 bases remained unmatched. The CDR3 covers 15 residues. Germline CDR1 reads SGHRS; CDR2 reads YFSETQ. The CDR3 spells CASSLFSSGSTEQYF. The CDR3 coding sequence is TGCGCCAGCAGCTTGTTTTCTAGCGGGAGTACCGAGCAGTACTTC.

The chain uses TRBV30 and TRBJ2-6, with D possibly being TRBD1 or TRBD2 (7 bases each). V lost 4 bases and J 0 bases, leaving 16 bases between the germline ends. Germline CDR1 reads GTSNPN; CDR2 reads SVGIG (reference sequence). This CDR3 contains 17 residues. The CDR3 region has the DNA TGTGCCTGGATGCGGGGGACAGAGATCTCTGGGGCCAACGTCCTGACTTTC. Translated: CAWMRGTEISGANVLTF.

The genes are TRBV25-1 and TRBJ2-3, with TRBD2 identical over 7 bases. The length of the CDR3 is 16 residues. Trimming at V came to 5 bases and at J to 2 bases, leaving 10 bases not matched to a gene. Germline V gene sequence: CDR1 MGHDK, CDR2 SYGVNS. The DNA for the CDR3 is TGTGCCAGCAGTCCGGCCTTAGCGGGCCTCACAGATACGCAGTATTTT. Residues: CASSPALAGLTDTQYF.